One and the same sample provided the 32 T cell receptor beta chains below, sequenced in a study of Ad26.COV2.S vaccination and SARS-CoV-2 variants. Stated treatment: 19 received Ad26.COV2.S at low or high dose, single or two shots; 5 received placebo; per-sample allocation not given. Sampling was performed 63 days after the first vaccine or placebo injection. The repertoire was sequenced with immunoSEQ multiplex PCR; TCRdb's copy has only in-frame clones and lacks some. The table lists 430,000 or so clones, approximately 89% of them singletons. This sample comprised peripheral blood, obtained in a trial of Ad26.COV2.S vaccine versus placebo. These TCRs come from a person between 18 and 59 years old who received the Ad26.COV2.S COVID-19 vaccine or a placebo.

The CDR3 region has the DNA TGTGCCAGCAGTTCTACCCCCACAGGGAGGAACACTGAAGCTTTCTTT. It translates to CASSSTPTGRNTEAFF. This rearrangement joins TRBV27 to TRBJ1-1, with D maybe TRBD1 (6 bases). V shed 4 bases and J shed 1 base, with 16 bases lying between them. Looked up from germline, CDR1 is MNHEY and CDR2 is SMNVEV (reference sequence). This CDR3 is built from 16 residues.

The chain combines TRBV28 with TRBJ1-1, with D tentatively TRBD1 (5 bases). Per the germline V gene, CDR1 is MDHEN and CDR2 is SYDVKM. V lost 7 bases, J lost 0 bases, and 15 bases lay in between. The CDR3 sequence is 15 residues long. As DNA, the CDR3 is TGTGCCAGCACTAGTTGGGGGGAGATGAACACTGAAGCTTTCTTT. Its protein is CASTSWGEMNTEAFF.

The V and J genes are TRBV7-2 and TRBJ1-2, with D perhaps TRBD1 (5 bases). Trimming shortened V by 5 bases and J by 1 base, and 20 bases separated the two germline ends. This CDR3 is built from 17 residues. Germline V gene lookup returns CDR1 SGHTA and CDR2 FQGNSA. The CDR3 here is CASSRRGEGLLNYGYTF. The CDR3 region has the DNA TGTGCCAGCAGCCGTCGGGGGGAGGGACTGCTTAACTATGGCTACACCTTC.

This chain links TRBV14 with TRBJ2-5, with 14 positions matching TRBD2. CDR3 length equals 18 residues. Trimming removed 1 base from V and 2 bases from J; junction bases left unmatched: 6. Germline V gene data show CDR1 as SGHDN and CDR2 as FVKESK. The CDR3 spells CASSQGGLAGARQETQYF. The CDR3 region has the DNA TGTGCCAGCAGCCAAGGGGGACTAGCGGGAGCCCGGCAAGAGACCCAGTACTTC.

The V gene is TRBV6-6, the J gene TRBJ2-5; 8 bases match TRBD1. The germline gives CDR1 MNHNY, CDR2 SVGAGI (reference sequence). The V and J ends lost 8 bases and 3 bases, in that order; junction bases with no gene match: 11. The CDR3 is made up of 15 amino acids. Here the CDR3 DNA reads TGTGCCAGCGAGGGTTACGGGACAGGAGAAGAGACCCAGTACTTC. Amino acids: CASEGYGTGEETQYF.

The chain links TRBV7-2 to TRBJ2-2, with TRBD2 as a possible D gene (6 bases). Germline CDR1 SGHTA, CDR2 FQGNSA. The CDR3 extends over 17 amino acids. Deletions cut 2 bases from V and 5 bases from J, with 18 bases between. The CDR3: CASSLKRAGGITGELFF. CDR3 sequence (DNA): TGTGCCAGCAGCTTAAAGAGGGCAGGCGGGATTACCGGGGAGCTGTTTTTT. Based on the CDR3 plus reference TRBV7-2 and TRBJ2-2, the full variable domain is GAGVSQSPSNKVTEKGKDVELRCDPISGHTALYWYRQSLGQGLEFLIYFQGNSAPDKSGLPSDRFSAERTGGSVSTLTIQRTQQEDSAVYLCASSLKRAGGITGELFFGEGSRLTVL.

V is TRBV6-5 and J is TRBJ2-7; TRBD2 matches 10 bases. Germline-derived CDR1 and CDR2 are MNHEY and SVGAGI. The CDR3 consists of 13 residues. The V and J ends lost 6 bases and 4 bases, in that order; junction bases with no gene match: 3. CDR3 loop: CASSRTSGYEQYV. CDR3 in DNA: TGTGCCAGCAGCCGGACTAGCGGATACGAGCAGTACGTC.

V and J are TRBV11-2 and TRBJ2-1; 10 positions agree with TRBD2. Trimming took 3 bases from V and 4 from J; bases not matched to a gene: 3. Looked up from germline, CDR1 is SGHAT and CDR2 is FQNNGV. The CDR3 has 15 amino acids. DNA for the CDR3: TGTGCCAGCAGCTTTAGCGGGGGGAGTTACAATGAGCAGTTCTTC. As protein: CASSFSGGSYNEQFF.

The chain couples TRBV6-4 to TRBJ2-1; 8 bases map to TRBD2. CDR3 length: 15 residues. From germline, CDR1 is MRHNA and CDR2 SNTAGT. The V gene end was trimmed by 2 bases and the J gene end by 12 bases; junction bases not matched to a gene: 12. DNA of the CDR3: TGTGCCAGCAGTGACACGGGACTAGGGAAAGTCGCGCAGTTCTTC. Residues: CASSDTGLGKVAQFF.

The CDR3 coding sequence is TGTGCCAGCAGCCACATCGGACAGCAAGAGACCCAGTACTTC. It encodes CASSHIGQQETQYF. This chain links TRBV4-2 with TRBJ2-5; D is possibly TRBD1 (6 bases). Trimming cost V 3 bases and J 2 bases, with 10 bases left between them. This CDR3 has 14 amino acids. Looked up from germline, CDR1 is LGHNA and CDR2 is YNFKEQ.

The chain combines TRBV19 with TRBJ2-4; 11 bases map to TRBD2. The CDR3 contains 14 residues. The V and J ends lost 6 bases and 9 bases, in that order; junction bases with no gene match: 7. The germline CDR1 and CDR2 sequences are LNHDA and SQIVND (reference sequence). The CDR3 loop reads CASSTSGRWGIQYF. The DNA of the CDR3 is TGTGCCAGTAGCACTAGCGGGAGATGGGGCATTCAGTACTTC.

V gene TRBV2 combines with J gene TRBJ2-1, with TRBD2 matching 8 bases. The J segment lost 6 bases and the V segment lost 3 bases, leaving 7 bases of the junction unmatched. CDR1 and CDR2 from the germline V gene are SNHLY and FYNNEI. The CDR3 runs 15 residues. CDR3 in DNA: TGTGCCAGCAGTGACCGTCGGGGGGGTAGCAATGAGCAGTTCTTC. This gives the protein CASSDRRGGSNEQFF.

This rearrangement joins TRBV5-1 to TRBJ2-5; unclear D gene. The CDR3 is 12 residues long. The V gene's germline CDR1 is SGHRS and CDR2 YFSETQ. V gave up 3 bases and J gave up 3 bases, with 6 bases separating them. For the CDR3, the DNA is TGCGCCAGCAGCTGGTCCGAAGAGACCCAGTACTTC. It is translated as CASSWSEETQYF.

The rearrangement joins TRBV6-5 to TRBJ2-1; tentatively, D is TRBD1 (5 bases). CDR1 MNHEY and CDR2 SVGAGI come from the germline V gene. The CDR3 has 13 amino acids. V lost 6 bases to trimming and J lost 6 bases, with 12 bases between them. This chain's CDR3 is CASSRRQPNEQFF. CDR3 DNA sequence: TGTGCCAGCAGCCGCAGACAGCCCAATGAGCAGTTCTTC.

Only one count was recorded for this clone. The chain carries TRBV9 and TRBJ1-2; D unclear. This CDR3 has 15 residues. The germline V gene encodes CDR1 SGDLS and CDR2 YYNGEE. V shed 0 bases and J shed 2 bases, with 11 bases lying between them. CDR3 amino acids: CASSVGVEPNYGYTF. In nucleotides, the CDR3 is TGTGCCAGCAGCGTAGGGGTAGAGCCCAACTATGGCTACACCTTC.

CDR3 nucleotide sequence: TGTGCCAGCAGCCGACGATTGGCCGGGGAGCTGTTTTTT. Translation: CASSRRLAGELFF. The J gene is TRBJ2-2, the V gene TRBV11-3; D unresolved. The germline V gene encodes CDR1 SGHNT and CDR2 YENEEA. The length of the CDR3 is 13 residues. With 5 bases removed from V and 6 bases from J, the gap between germline ends came to 10 bases.

V gene TRBV9 combines with J gene TRBJ1-3; D is uncertain. The CDR3 is 12 amino acids. Germline V gene data show CDR1 as SGDLS and CDR2 as YYNGEE. V lost 3 bases and J 1 base, leaving 2 bases between the germline ends. CDR3 residues: CASSASGNTIYF. As DNA, the CDR3 is TGTGCCAGCAGCGCGTCTGGAAACACCATATATTTT.

This rearrangement joins TRBV4-3 to TRBJ1-5; possible D gene TRBD1, 5 bases. Trimming removed 1 base at V and 6 bases at J, with 10 bases between. From germline, CDR1 is LGHNA and CDR2 YSLEER. CDR3 length: 14 residues. CDR3 DNA sequence: TGCGCCAGCAGCCAAGCGCCAGGGATTCAGCCCCAGCATTTT. Protein product: CASSQAPGIQPQHF.

The CDR3 bases are TGTGCCAGCAGTCGACAGGGACACTATGGCTACACCTTC. Translated: CASSRQGHYGYTF. The rearrangement joins TRBV9 to TRBJ1-2; TRBD1 matches at 7 bases. V dropped 5 bases and J dropped 3; count of bases not matched to a gene: 4. The V gene's germline CDR1 is SGDLS and CDR2 YYNGEE. The length of the CDR3 is 13 residues. The full variable domain, with the rest looked up from reference TRBV9 and TRBJ1-2, is DSGVTQTPKHLITATGQRVTLRCSPRSGDLSVYWYQQSLDQGLQFLIQYYNGEERAKGNILERFSAQQFPDLHSELNLSSLELGDSALYFCASSRQGHYGYTFGSGTRLTVV.

This clone has just one count. V gene TRBV27 combines with J gene TRBJ2-5; D gene unclear. The CDR3 covers 14 residues. Trimming stripped 3 bases from V and 4 bases from J, with 12 bases between. CDR1 MNHEY and CDR2 SMNVEV come from the germline V gene (reference sequence). DNA of the CDR3: TGTGCCAGCAGTTTCTTTAGGGATCGAGAGACCCAGTACTTC. Translation gives CASSFFRDRETQYF.

The chain couples TRBV5-1 to TRBJ1-1, with D possibly TRBD1 on 6 matching bases. The CDR3 spans 12 residues. Germline CDR1 reads SGHRS; CDR2 reads YFSETQ. Deletions cut 10 bases from V and 4 bases from J, with 14 bases between. Here the CDR3 reads CAARGEGTEAFF. The CDR3 DNA follows: TGCGCCGCCAGGGGTGAGGGCACTGAAGCTTTCTTT.

The chain recombines TRBV7-8 with TRBJ2-1, with TRBD1 as a possible D gene (5 bases). Trimming cost V 5 bases and J 4 bases, with 15 bases left between them. The V gene's germline CDR1 is SGHVS and CDR2 FQNEAQ. The CDR3 is 15 residues long. CDR3 amino acids: CASSRNRILYNEQFF. CDR3 nucleotides: TGTGCCAGCAGCCGTAACAGGATCCTTTACAATGAGCAGTTCTTC.

The CDR3 DNA is TGTGCCACCAGTGATTTGGTAACCGGTTCAGGGGGCAATGAGCAGTTCTTC. It codes for CATSDLVTGSGGNEQFF. The gene calls are TRBV24-1 and TRBJ2-1, with 7 bases identical to TRBD1. CDR1 and CDR2 (germline): KGHDR, SFDVKD. The V and J ends lost 0 bases and 6 bases, in that order; junction bases with no gene match: 10. The CDR3 has 17 residues.

The CDR3 DNA is TGTGCCAGCAGTGAGACTACTCCGGGACAGGCTGGAAACACCATATATTTT. Translating gives CASSETTPGQAGNTIYF. The chain carries TRBV6-1 and TRBJ1-3; 8 bases match TRBD1. The junction had 9 bases not matched to a gene; V was cut back by 3 bases and J by 2 bases. The CDR3 covers 17 residues. Germline V gives CDR1 MNHNS, CDR2 SASEGT.

The gene calls are TRBV3-1 (or the pseudogene TRBV3-2) and TRBJ1-5, with D hard to call. The V end was cut by 5 bases, the J end by 2 bases, with 10 bases between. Per germline, CDR1 LGHDT and CDR2 YNNKEL (reference sequence). The CDR3 is 14 residues long. The CDR3: CASSELAGNQPQHF. The CDR3 DNA reads TGTGCCAGCAGCGAACTAGCGGGCAATCAGCCCCAGCATTTT.

This clone occurred a few times. This chain connects TRBV5-6 to TRBJ1-2, with TRBD1 as a possible D gene (5 bases). V was clipped by 4 bases and J by 4 bases, with 8 bases between them. CDR3 size: 12 residues. CDR1 SGHDT and CDR2 YYEEEE come from the germline V gene. This chain's CDR3 is CASSATAYGYTF. CDR3 in DNA: TGTGCCAGCAGCGCGACAGCCTATGGCTACACCTTC.

The chain joins TRBV18 to TRBJ2-2; 11 nucleotides match TRBD1. The CDR3 covers 16 residues. Germline lookup yields CDR1 KGHSH and CDR2 LQKENI. Trimming removed 2 bases from V and 4 bases from J; junction bases left unmatched: 3. The DNA of the CDR3 is TGTGCCAGCTCACCAATGGGACAGGGGGTCACCGGGGAGCTGTTTTTT. This sequence encodes CASSPMGQGVTGELFF.

The V gene is TRBV5-1, the J gene TRBJ2-3, with a tentative D call TRBD1 (5 bases). Germline CDR1 SGHRS, CDR2 YFSETQ. The CDR3 runs to 16 residues. Trimming cost V 2 bases and J 0 bases, with 13 bases left between them. Written as DNA, the CDR3 is TGCGCCAGCAGCTTTCTAGGGGCGTCTAGCACAGATACGCAGTATTTT. It translates to CASSFLGASSTDTQYF. The full variable domain, its missing parts supplied by reference TRBV5-1 and TRBJ2-3, is KAGVTQTPRYLIKTRGQQVTLSCSPISGHRSVSWYQQTPGQGLQFLFEYFSETQRNKGNFPGRFSGRQFSNSRSEMNVSTLELGDSALYLCASSFLGASSTDTQYFGPGTRLTVL.

Written as DNA, the CDR3 is TGTGCCAGCAGTCGGTGGACAGGGGCCGGTGAAAAACTGTTTTTT. This codes for CASSRWTGAGEKLFF. This chain uses TRBV6-5 with TRBJ1-4; 9 bases agree with TRBD1. CDR3 length: 15 residues. The germline V gene encodes CDR1 MNHEY and CDR2 SVGAGI. The V segment lost 5 bases and the J segment 7 bases; nucleotides outside the gene matches: 8.

The J gene is TRBJ1-2, the V gene TRBV19; TRBD1 matches at 9 bases. The CDR3 has 16 residues. Germline lookup yields CDR1 LNHDA and CDR2 SQIVND (reference sequence). V shed 4 bases, J shed 1 base, and the junction held 7 bases outside the gene matches. The CDR3 here is CASSTHRDRDNYGYTF. DNA of the CDR3: TGTGCCAGTAGTACGCACCGGGACAGGGATAACTATGGCTACACCTTC.

This clone has only one observation. The same CDR3 arises from other DNA sequences in this sample as well. The chain carries TRBV2 and TRBJ2-5, with no clear D. CDR3 size: 14 residues. Germline CDR1 and CDR2: SNHLY and FYNNEI. V lost 3 bases and J lost 1, with 9 bases in between. The CDR3 loop reads CASSDSGLQETQYF. The CDR3 nucleotides are TGTGCCAGCAGTGATAGTGGGCTCCAAGAGACCCAGTACTTC. Drawing the rest from reference TRBV2 and TRBJ2-5, the complete variable domain is EPEVTQTPSHQVTQMGQEVILRCVPISNHLYFYWYRQILGQKVEFLVSFYNNEISEKSEIFDDQFSVERPDGSNFTLKIRSTKLEDSAMYFCASSDSGLQETQYFGPGTRLLVL.

J is TRBJ1-1 and V is TRBV29-1, with D tentatively TRBD1 (6 bases). The CDR3 spans 13 residues. The germline V gene has CDR1 SQVTM and CDR2 ANQGSEA. Trimming removed 7 bases at V and 5 bases at J, with 17 bases between. The CDR3 protein is CSATVGAGTEAFF. For the CDR3, the DNA is TGCAGCGCCACGGTGGGGGCAGGTACTGAAGCTTTCTTT.